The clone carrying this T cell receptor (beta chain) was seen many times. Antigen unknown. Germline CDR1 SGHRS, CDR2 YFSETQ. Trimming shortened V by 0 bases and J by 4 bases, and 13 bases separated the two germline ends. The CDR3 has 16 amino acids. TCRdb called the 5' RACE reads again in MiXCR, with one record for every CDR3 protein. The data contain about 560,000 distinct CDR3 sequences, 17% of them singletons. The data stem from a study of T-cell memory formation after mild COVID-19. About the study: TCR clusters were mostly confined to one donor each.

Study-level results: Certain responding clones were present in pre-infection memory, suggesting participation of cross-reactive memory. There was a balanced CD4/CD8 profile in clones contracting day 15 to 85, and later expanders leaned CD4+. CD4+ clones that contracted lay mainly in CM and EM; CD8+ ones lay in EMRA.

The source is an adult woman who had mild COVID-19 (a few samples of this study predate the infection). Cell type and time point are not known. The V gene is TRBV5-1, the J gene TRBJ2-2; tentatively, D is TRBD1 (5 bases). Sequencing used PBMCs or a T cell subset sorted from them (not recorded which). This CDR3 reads CASSLGQSHPTGELFF. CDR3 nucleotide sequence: TGCGCCAGCAGCTTGGGACAGTCACACCCCACCGGGGAGCTGTTTTTT. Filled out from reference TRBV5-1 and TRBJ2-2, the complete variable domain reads KAGVTQTPRYLIKTRGQQVTLSCSPISGHRSVSWYQQTPGQGLQFLFEYFSETQRNKGNFPGRFSGRQFSNSRSEMNVSTLELGDSALYLCASSLGQSHPTGELFFGEGSRLTVL.